This T cell receptor (beta chain) was sequenced during a study of PD-1 blockade in classical Hodgkin lymphoma. Sequencing used immunoSEQ multiplex PCR; TCRdb keeps in-frame clones, though not all of them. The table records tens of thousands of clones, roughly 80% of them present only once. Details on this clone: Its antigen is not known.

Findings and limits, study-wide: Differences between repertoires have undefined causes, possibly disease activity or prior therapy. Some patients began nivolumab under 1 year after ASCT. These patients were excluded from later analyses.

The time point is: cycle 4 day 1 (C4D1), after more than five weeks of nivolumab. Every one of the patients relapsed after autologous stem cell transplantation (brentuximab vedotin exposure was variable). Thawed PBMCs yielded CD4+ T cells through magnetic negative selection. Germline assignment: CDR1 SQVTM and CDR2 ANQGSEA. CDR3 length: 16 residues. Trimming removed 4 bases from V and 0 bases from J; junction bases left unmatched: 2. The sample here was CD4+ T cells from blood, taken before the fourth cycle of nivolumab. The chain links TRBV29-1 to TRBJ2-6; TRBD1 matches 11 bases. The sequence was obtained from a human donor with classical Hodgkin lymphoma. As DNA, the CDR3 is TGCAGCGTTGGGGGACAGGGGGGCTCTGGGGCCAACGTCCTGACTTTC. Translation: CSVGGQGGSGANVLTF. Based on the CDR3 plus reference TRBV29-1 and TRBJ2-6, the full variable domain is SAVISQKPSRDICQRGTSLTIQCQVDSQVTMMFWYRQQPGQSLTLIATANQGSEATYESGFVIDKFPISRPNLTFSTLTVSNMSPEDSSIYLCSVGGQGGSGANVLTFGAGSRLTVL.